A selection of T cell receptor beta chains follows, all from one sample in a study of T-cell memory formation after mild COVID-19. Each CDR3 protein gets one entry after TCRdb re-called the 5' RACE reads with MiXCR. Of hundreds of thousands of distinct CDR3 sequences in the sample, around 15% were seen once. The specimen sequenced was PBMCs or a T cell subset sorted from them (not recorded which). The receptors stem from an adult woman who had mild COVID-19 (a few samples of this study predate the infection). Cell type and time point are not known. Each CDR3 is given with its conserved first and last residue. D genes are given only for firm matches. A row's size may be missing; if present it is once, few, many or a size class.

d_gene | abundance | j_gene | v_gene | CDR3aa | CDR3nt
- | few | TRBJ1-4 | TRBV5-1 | CASSHSGATNEKLFF | TGCGCCAGCTCTCACTCCGGTGCAACTAATGAAAAACTGTTTTTT
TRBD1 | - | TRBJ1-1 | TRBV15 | CATSIRTGYTEAFF | TGTGCCACCAGCATCCGGACAGGGTACACTGAAGCTTTCTTT
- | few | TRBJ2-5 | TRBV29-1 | CSVKKRAETQYF | TGCAGCGTTAAGAAGCGAGCGGAGACCCAGTACTTC
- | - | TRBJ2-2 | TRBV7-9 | CASSLAIIEGANTGELFF | TGTGCCAGCAGCTTAGCAATCATTGAGGGCGCGAACACCGGGGAGCTGTTTTTT
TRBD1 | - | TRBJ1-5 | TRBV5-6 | CASSLGRGLGNQPQHF | TGTGCCAGCAGCTTGGGAAGGGGGCTGGGCAATCAGCCCCAGCATTTT
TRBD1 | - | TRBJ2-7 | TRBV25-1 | CASSEKQGGRYEQYF | TGTGCCAGCAGTGAAAAACAGGGGGGAAGGTACGAGCAGTACTTC
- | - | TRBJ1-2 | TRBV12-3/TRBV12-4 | CACGRQVEYGYTF | TGTGCCTGTGGGAGGCAGGTAGAATATGGCTACACCTTC
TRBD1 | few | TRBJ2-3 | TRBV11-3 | CASSFQGQGLTDTQYF | TGTGCCAGCAGCTTCCAGGGACAGGGGTTGACAGATACGCAGTATTTT
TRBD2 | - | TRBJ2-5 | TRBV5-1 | CASSLGPAGEQETQYF | TGCGCCAGCAGCTTGGGGCCAGCGGGGGAACAAGAGACCCAGTACTTC
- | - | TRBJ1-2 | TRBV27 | CASSRGGALDGYTF | TGTGCCAGCAGTAGAGGGGGGGCATTGGATGGCTACACCTTC
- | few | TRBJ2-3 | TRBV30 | CAWAAGWSTDTQYF | TGTGCCTGGGCGGCAGGCTGGAGTACGGATACGCAGTATTTT
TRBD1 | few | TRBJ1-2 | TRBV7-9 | CASSYRGLGYGYTF | TGTGCCAGCAGCTACAGGGGGCTGGGCTATGGCTACACCTTC
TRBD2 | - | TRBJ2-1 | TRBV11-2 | CASSLDRGGRSYDEQFF | TGTGCCAGCAGCTTAGATCGGGGCGGGAGGAGCTACGATGAGCAGTTCTTC
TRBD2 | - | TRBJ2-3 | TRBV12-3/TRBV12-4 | CASSILWGLAGDDSTDTQYF | TGTGCCAGCAGTATACTCTGGGGACTAGCGGGAGACGATAGCACAGATACGCAGTATTTT
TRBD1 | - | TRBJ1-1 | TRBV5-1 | CASSGRQGADTEAFF | TGCGCCAGCAGCGGCCGACAGGGGGCCGACACTGAAGCTTTCTTT
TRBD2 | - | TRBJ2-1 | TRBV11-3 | CASSLLAGGPVYNEQFF | TGTGCCAGCAGCCTACTAGCGGGAGGGCCAGTTTACAATGAGCAGTTCTTC
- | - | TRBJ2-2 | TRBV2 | CASSEGGSVSVELFF | TGTGCCAGCAGTGAAGGGGGATCGGTTAGCGTGGAGCTGTTTTTT
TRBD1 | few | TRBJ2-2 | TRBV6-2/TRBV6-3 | CASTTGANTGELFF | TGTGCCAGCACTACAGGGGCGAACACCGGGGAGCTGTTTTTT
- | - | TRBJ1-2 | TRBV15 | CATSRTPMDGYTF | TGTGCCACCAGCAGGACCCCGATGGATGGCTACACCTTC
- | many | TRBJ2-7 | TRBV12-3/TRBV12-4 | CASSSQGYEQYF | TGCGCCAGCAGCTCGCAGGGGTACGAGCAGTACTTC
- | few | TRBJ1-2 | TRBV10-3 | CAISESTGDANYGYTF | TGTGCCATCAGTGAGTCGACAGGAGATGCTAACTATGGCTACACCTTC
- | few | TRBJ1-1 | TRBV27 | CASSPMGETEAFF | TGTGCCAGCAGTCCCATGGGGGAGACTGAAGCTTTCTTT
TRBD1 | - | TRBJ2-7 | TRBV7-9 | CASSLETGASWKQYF | TGTGCCAGCAGCTTAGAGACAGGGGCCTCGTGGAAGCAGTACTTC
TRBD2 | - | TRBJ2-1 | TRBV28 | CASSLRTSEQFF | TGTGCCAGCAGTCTGAGGACTAGTGAGCAGTTCTTC
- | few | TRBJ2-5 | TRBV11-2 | CASSLGTLETQYF | TGTGCCAGCAGCTTAGGGACTCTAGAGACCCAGTACTTC
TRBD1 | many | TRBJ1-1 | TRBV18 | CASSPGQANTEAFF | TGTGCCAGCTCACCGGGACAGGCGAACACTGAAGCTTTCTTT
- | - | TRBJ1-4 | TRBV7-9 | CASSPRNEKLFF | TGTGCCAGCAGCCCTCGAAATGAAAAACTGTTTTTT
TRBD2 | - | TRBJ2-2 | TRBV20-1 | CSASDGRFGELFF | TGCAGTGCTAGCGACGGGAGGTTCGGGGAGCTGTTTTTT
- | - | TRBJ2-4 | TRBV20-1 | CSARGAGMSKNIQYF | TGCAGTGCTAGAGGGGCAGGGATGTCCAAAAACATTCAGTACTTC
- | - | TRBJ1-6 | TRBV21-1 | CASTRQPGRRPTFFNSPLHF | TGTGCCAGCACCCGGCAACCCGGTCGGCGTCCAACTTTCTTTAATTCACCCCTCCACTTT
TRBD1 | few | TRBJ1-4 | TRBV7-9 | CASSLSRQGRKVKLFF | TGTGCCAGCAGCTTATCCAGACAGGGGAGAAAGGTGAAACTGTTTTTT
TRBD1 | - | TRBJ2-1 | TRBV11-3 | CASSLGGTGPSNEQFF | TGTGCCAGCAGCTTAGGCGGGACAGGGCCCTCTAATGAGCAGTTCTTC
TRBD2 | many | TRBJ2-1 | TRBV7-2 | CASSLEEGGTSGRNEQFF | TGTGCCAGCAGCTTAGAGGAAGGTGGGACTAGCGGGAGGAATGAGCAGTTCTTC
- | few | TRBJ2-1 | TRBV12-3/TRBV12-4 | CASSLSPSYNEQFF | TGTGCCAGCAGTTTAAGTCCTAGCTACAATGAGCAGTTCTTC
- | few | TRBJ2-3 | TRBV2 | CASSAGRVDTQYF | TGTGCCAGCAGTGCGGGGCGCGTAGATACGCAGTATTTT
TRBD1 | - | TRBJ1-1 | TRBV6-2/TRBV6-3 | CASRGQGVGTEAFF | TGTGCCAGCAGGGGACAGGGGGTAGGAACTGAAGCTTTCTTT
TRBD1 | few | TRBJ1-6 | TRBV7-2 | CASSPRDRDSPLHF | TGTGCCAGCAGCCCGCGGGACAGGGATTCACCCCTCCACTTT
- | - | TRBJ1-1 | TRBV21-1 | CASSLQLLNTEAFF | TGTGCCAGCAGCTTACAGCTCCTGAACACTGAAGCTTTCTTT
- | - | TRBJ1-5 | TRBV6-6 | CASSQREVGNQPQHF | TGTGCCAGCAGCCAGAGGGAGGTAGGGAATCAGCCCCAGCATTTT
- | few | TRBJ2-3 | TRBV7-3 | CASSPLGLADTQYF | TGTGCCAGCAGCCCGCTGGGTCTGGCAGATACGCAGTATTTT
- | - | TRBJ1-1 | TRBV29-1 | CSVGRGDNTEAFF | TGCAGCGTTGGTCGGGGGGATAACACTGAAGCTTTCTTT
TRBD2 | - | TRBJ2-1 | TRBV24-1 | CATSDPSGGAGEQFF | TGTGCCACCAGTGATCCTAGCGGGGGGGCGGGTGAGCAGTTCTTC
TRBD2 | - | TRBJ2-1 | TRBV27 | CASSLREGSSNEQFF | TGTGCCAGCAGTTTAAGGGAGGGGTCTAGTAATGAGCAGTTCTTC
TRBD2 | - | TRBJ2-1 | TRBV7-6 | CASSSKPQTSVLHSYNEQFF | TGTGCCAGCAGCTCCAAGCCTCAGACTAGCGTCCTCCACTCCTACAATGAGCAGTTCTTC
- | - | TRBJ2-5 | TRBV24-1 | CATSDFGQQETQYF | TGTGCCACCAGTGATTTCGGCCAGCAAGAGACCCAGTACTTC
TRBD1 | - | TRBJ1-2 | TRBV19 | CASSIVVRDRIYGYTF | TGTGCCAGTAGTATAGTGGTACGGGACAGGATCTATGGCTACACCTTC
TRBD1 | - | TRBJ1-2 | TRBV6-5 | CASTAAYRGSNYGYTF | TGTGCCAGCACGGCCGCCTACAGGGGATCGAACTATGGCTACACCTTC
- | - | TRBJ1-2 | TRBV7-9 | CASSLIPSSGYTF | TGTGCCAGCAGCTTAATTCCCTCCTCGGGCTACACCTTC
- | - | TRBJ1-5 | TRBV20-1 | CSARWGEGNQPQHF | TGCAGTGCTAGGTGGGGAGAGGGCAATCAGCCCCAGCATTTT
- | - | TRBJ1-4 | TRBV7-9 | CASSLDSLNEKLFF | TGTGCCAGCAGCCTGGACAGCCTTAATGAAAAACTGTTTTTT